These 14 T cell receptor beta chains were sequenced from one sample in a study of PD-L1 blockade in urothelial cancer. Indicated time point: peripheral blood 6 weeks after treatment start. The table came from immunoSEQ multiplex PCR; TCRdb's copy has only in-frame clones and leaves some out. The sample has about 40,000 clones, around 83% seen once; the top ten hold 2.5% to 3%. The source was PBMCs, collected around atezolizumab (anti-PD-L1) treatment. These receptor sequences come from a man in his 70s with urothelial cancer.

The chain carries TRBV7-2 and TRBJ1-5; D is uncertain. V shed 3 bases and J shed 0 bases, with 3 bases lying between them. The CDR3 length is 13 residues. Germline V gene data show CDR1 as SGHTA and CDR2 as FQGNSA. The CDR3 protein is CASSFYSNQPQHF. CDR3 coding DNA: TGTGCCAGCAGCTTTTATAGCAATCAGCCCCAGCATTTT.

This clone has only a few counts. The rearrangement joins TRBV19 to TRBJ1-5, with D possibly being TRBD1 (5 bases). Between the trimmed V and J ends, which lost 3 bases and 6 bases, there was a span of 15 bases. Germline CDR1 LNHDA, CDR2 SQIVND (reference sequence). The CDR3 consists of 15 residues. CDR3 loop: CASSITGVSLQPQHF. CDR3 DNA sequence: TGTGCCAGTAGTATCACGGGGGTTTCTCTTCAGCCCCAGCATTTT.

The chain uses TRBV10-3 and TRBJ1-1; no reliable D call. CDR3 size: 14 residues. Trimming left V 2 bases short and J 2 bases short, with 9 bases between. CDR1 and CDR2 (germline): ENHRY, SYGVKD. The CDR3 protein is CAISEPPGNTEAFF. The CDR3 region has the DNA TGTGCCATCAGTGAGCCTCCAGGAAACACTGAAGCTTTCTTT.

The chain employs TRBV28 and TRBJ2-5, with D perhaps matching TRBD2 (5 bases). This CDR3 is 12 amino acids long. Germline V CDR1 and CDR2: MDHEN, SYDVKM. V was clipped by 2 bases and J by 7 bases, with 8 bases between them. In DNA form, the CDR3 reads TGTGCCAGCAGTTTAGGAGGAGGGACCCAGTACTTC. Protein product: CASSLGGGTQYF.

The chain combines TRBV30 with TRBJ1-1; unclear D gene. Germline V gives CDR1 GTSNPN, CDR2 SVGIG (reference sequence). The length of the CDR3 is 13 residues. Trimming left V 3 bases short and J 0 bases short, with 8 bases between. CDR3 nucleotides: TGTGCCTGGAGATGGCACCTGAACACTGAAGCTTTCTTT. As protein: CAWRWHLNTEAFF.

The chain recombines TRBV18 with TRBJ2-1, with 7 bases matching TRBD1. The V gene's germline CDR1 is KGHSH and CDR2 LQKENI. The CDR3 length is 13 residues. V was clipped by 2 bases and J by 8 bases; unmatched bases: 3. The chain's CDR3 is CASSPRGTDEQFF. The CDR3 region has the DNA TGTGCCAGCTCACCAAGGGGGACAGATGAGCAGTTCTTC.

The CDR3 sequence is CASSPTGLETQYF. In DNA form, the CDR3 reads TGTGCCAGCAGCCCGACAGGGTTGGAGACCCAGTACTTC. The rearrangement uses TRBV11-3 and TRBJ2-5; 7 bases fit TRBD1. Germline V gene sequence: CDR1 SGHNT, CDR2 YENEEA. With V trimmed by 5 bases and J by 5 bases, 5 bases remained unmatched. This CDR3 comprises 13 residues.

The sample holds one count of this clone. The rearrangement uses TRBV11-3 and TRBJ2-2; 7 bases align to TRBD1. The germline V gene has CDR1 SGHNT and CDR2 YENEEA. The CDR3 covers 16 residues. Trimming at V came to 7 bases and at J to 0 bases, leaving 8 bases not matched to a gene. The CDR3 nucleotides read TGTGCCAGCACCGAGGGGGACAGCCCGAACACCGGGGAGCTGTTTTTT. Translating it yields CASTEGDSPNTGELFF.

V is TRBV4-1 and J is TRBJ2-7; 9 nucleotides agree with TRBD1. Trimming removed 2 bases from V and 2 bases from J; junction bases left unmatched: 7. This CDR3 has 16 amino acids. Germline assignment: CDR1 MGHRA and CDR2 YSYEKL. The CDR3 loop reads CASSQSPGQGTYEQYF. CDR3 DNA: TGCGCCAGCAGCCAATCCCCGGGACAGGGCACCTACGAGCAGTACTTC.

The chain employs TRBV29-1 and TRBJ2-7, with 11 bases lining up with TRBD2. CDR1 is SQVTM, CDR2 ANQGSEA, per germline. J was trimmed by 0 bases and V by 6 bases; bases with no gene match: 10. This CDR3 contains 16 residues. The CDR3 loop reads CSVGGLTSGISYEQYF. CDR3 in DNA: TGCAGCGTGGGGGGGCTGACTAGCGGGATCTCCTACGAGCAGTACTTC.

This clone was seen only once. The V gene is TRBV5-1, the J gene TRBJ2-1, with unresolved D. From germline, CDR1 is SGHRS and CDR2 YFSETQ. The V end lost 4 bases, the J end lost 7 bases, and 12 bases lay between the germline ends. The CDR3 extends over 13 amino acids. CDR3 in amino acids: CASSPSIGNEQFF. The DNA for the CDR3 is TGCGCCAGCAGCCCCTCCATCGGGAATGAGCAGTTCTTC.

This clone was recorded a few times. The chain links TRBV5-1 to TRBJ2-5; maybe TRBD1 (6 bases). V was trimmed by 0 bases and J by 5 bases, leaving 11 bases between them. Germline V gene sequence: CDR1 SGHRS, CDR2 YFSETQ. This CDR3 contains 14 residues. This CDR3 reads CASSLDRAGETQYF. The DNA of the CDR3 is TGCGCCAGCAGCTTGGACAGGGCAGGTGAGACCCAGTACTTC.

This chain uses TRBV11-2 with TRBJ1-1; possibly TRBD1 for D (6 bases). Germline CDR1 and CDR2: SGHAT and FQNNGV. CDR3 length: 14 residues. The V and J ends lost 4 bases and 8 bases respectively, with 17 bases between them. CDR3 sequence (DNA): TGTGCCAGCAGCTCCTCCGGGACATACAACGAAGCTTTCTTT. It is translated as CASSSSGTYNEAFF.

This clone was seen more than once but under ten times. The V call is TRBV6-5, the J call TRBJ2-7, with TRBD1 matching 7 bases. The CDR3 totals 12 residues. The germline gives CDR1 MNHEY, CDR2 SVGAGI. J lost 6 bases, V lost 8 bases, and 7 bases had no gene match. This CDR3 reads CASQTGRSEQYF. For the CDR3, the DNA is TGTGCCAGCCAGACAGGGCGTAGCGAGCAGTACTTC.